This entry describes one T cell receptor (beta chain). Antigen: not known. The study made its TCR cDNA through 5'RACE template switching. That step introduced a universal primer site along with UMIs. One entry per CDR3 protein, called by TCRdb with MiXCR from the 5' RACE reads. This sample has approximately 610,000 distinct CDR3 sequences; about a sixth occur once, and the top ten carry 15% to 20%. These data are taken from a study of T cells after yellow fever vaccination. Overall study: In the case of low-cell-number fractions, SMART-Seq v4 Ultra Low Input was used for preparation. Study-wide findings and caveats: Abundant clonotypes from the bulk population could have been carried over as contaminants into FACS-sorted repertoires.

V lost 0 bases and J 6 bases, leaving 9 bases between the germline ends. CDR3 length: 13 residues. Germline V gives CDR1 SGHDT, CDR2 YYEEEE. The gene calls are TRBV5-6 and TRBJ1-1; no clear D. The sequence came from a man aged 18 to 35 who received the YFV17D yellow fever vaccine. The source was PBMCs, collected more than 4 days after the first yellow fever vaccination. CDR3 region: CASSLGGVSEAFF. The CDR3 region has the DNA TGTGCCAGCAGCTTGGGAGGTGTATCTGAAGCTTTCTTT.